The source of this T cell receptor (beta chain) is a study of T-cell reconstitution after alpha-beta-depleted transplantation in children. The study, taken as a whole, reports: T-cell numbers and diversity, one year after transplant, stemmed largely from T cells that were newly produced. Some patients' high day-60 TCRbeta diversity was traced to surviving recipient T cells and thymic progenitors. Reportedly, alpha-beta T cells present about two months post-transplant originated from several hundred expanded clones of graft origin.

Unique molecular identifiers featured in how the TCRbeta library was prepared. TCRdb independently ran MiXCR on the PCR reads; one entry per CDR3 protein. The sample lists fewer than 550,000 distinct CDR3 sequences, roughly an eighth occurring once. CDR3 length equals 13 residues. V was trimmed by 1 base and J by 7 bases, leaving 7 bases between them. Many counts were recorded for this clonotype. Its cognate antigen is unknown. This TCR derives from a female patient aged 2 to 10 who had a stem cell transplant for aplastic anemia, so the T cells may come from the graft donor. The rearrangement links TRBV12-3 or TRBV12-4 to TRBJ2-2; D is unresolved. Here the sequenced sample was PBMCs, mostly from graft donor cells, taken 180 days after TCRalphabeta/CD19-depleted stem cell transplant. The CDR3 sequence is CASSLEGSGELFF. In nucleotides, the CDR3 is TGTGCCAGCAGTTTAGAGGGTAGCGGGGAGCTGTTTTTT.